Given below is one T cell receptor beta chain in context. These data are taken from a study of blood T cell repertoires in COVID-19. The wider study: Donors in the United States, Italy and Spain gave samples during acute or convalescent COVID-19. T cells, B-cell-depleted T cells, or PBMCs provided the cDNA or gDNA that served as material.

Participants spanned ages roughly 18 to 90 years and resided in roughly 26 US areas. Profiled with immunoSEQ multiplex PCR; TCRdb holds only in-frame clones, not every one. This sample has 300,000 to 350,000 clones; roughly 88% occur once, and the top ten carry 5%. Input material: PBMCs or T cells enriched from blood (not recorded which). This clonotype originated in a man younger than 40 who had recovered from COVID-19.

CDR3 sequence (DNA): TGTGCCAGCGACCTAGGTGGGGCCACCGAGCAGTACTTC. Protein: CASDLGGATEQYF. This chain uses TRBV5-6 with TRBJ2-7, with D possibly being TRBD1 (5 bases). This CDR3 region has 13 residues. The ends were cut back, 7 bases at V and 6 bases at J, with 17 bases in the middle. Germline V gene sequence: CDR1 SGHDT, CDR2 YYEEEE.